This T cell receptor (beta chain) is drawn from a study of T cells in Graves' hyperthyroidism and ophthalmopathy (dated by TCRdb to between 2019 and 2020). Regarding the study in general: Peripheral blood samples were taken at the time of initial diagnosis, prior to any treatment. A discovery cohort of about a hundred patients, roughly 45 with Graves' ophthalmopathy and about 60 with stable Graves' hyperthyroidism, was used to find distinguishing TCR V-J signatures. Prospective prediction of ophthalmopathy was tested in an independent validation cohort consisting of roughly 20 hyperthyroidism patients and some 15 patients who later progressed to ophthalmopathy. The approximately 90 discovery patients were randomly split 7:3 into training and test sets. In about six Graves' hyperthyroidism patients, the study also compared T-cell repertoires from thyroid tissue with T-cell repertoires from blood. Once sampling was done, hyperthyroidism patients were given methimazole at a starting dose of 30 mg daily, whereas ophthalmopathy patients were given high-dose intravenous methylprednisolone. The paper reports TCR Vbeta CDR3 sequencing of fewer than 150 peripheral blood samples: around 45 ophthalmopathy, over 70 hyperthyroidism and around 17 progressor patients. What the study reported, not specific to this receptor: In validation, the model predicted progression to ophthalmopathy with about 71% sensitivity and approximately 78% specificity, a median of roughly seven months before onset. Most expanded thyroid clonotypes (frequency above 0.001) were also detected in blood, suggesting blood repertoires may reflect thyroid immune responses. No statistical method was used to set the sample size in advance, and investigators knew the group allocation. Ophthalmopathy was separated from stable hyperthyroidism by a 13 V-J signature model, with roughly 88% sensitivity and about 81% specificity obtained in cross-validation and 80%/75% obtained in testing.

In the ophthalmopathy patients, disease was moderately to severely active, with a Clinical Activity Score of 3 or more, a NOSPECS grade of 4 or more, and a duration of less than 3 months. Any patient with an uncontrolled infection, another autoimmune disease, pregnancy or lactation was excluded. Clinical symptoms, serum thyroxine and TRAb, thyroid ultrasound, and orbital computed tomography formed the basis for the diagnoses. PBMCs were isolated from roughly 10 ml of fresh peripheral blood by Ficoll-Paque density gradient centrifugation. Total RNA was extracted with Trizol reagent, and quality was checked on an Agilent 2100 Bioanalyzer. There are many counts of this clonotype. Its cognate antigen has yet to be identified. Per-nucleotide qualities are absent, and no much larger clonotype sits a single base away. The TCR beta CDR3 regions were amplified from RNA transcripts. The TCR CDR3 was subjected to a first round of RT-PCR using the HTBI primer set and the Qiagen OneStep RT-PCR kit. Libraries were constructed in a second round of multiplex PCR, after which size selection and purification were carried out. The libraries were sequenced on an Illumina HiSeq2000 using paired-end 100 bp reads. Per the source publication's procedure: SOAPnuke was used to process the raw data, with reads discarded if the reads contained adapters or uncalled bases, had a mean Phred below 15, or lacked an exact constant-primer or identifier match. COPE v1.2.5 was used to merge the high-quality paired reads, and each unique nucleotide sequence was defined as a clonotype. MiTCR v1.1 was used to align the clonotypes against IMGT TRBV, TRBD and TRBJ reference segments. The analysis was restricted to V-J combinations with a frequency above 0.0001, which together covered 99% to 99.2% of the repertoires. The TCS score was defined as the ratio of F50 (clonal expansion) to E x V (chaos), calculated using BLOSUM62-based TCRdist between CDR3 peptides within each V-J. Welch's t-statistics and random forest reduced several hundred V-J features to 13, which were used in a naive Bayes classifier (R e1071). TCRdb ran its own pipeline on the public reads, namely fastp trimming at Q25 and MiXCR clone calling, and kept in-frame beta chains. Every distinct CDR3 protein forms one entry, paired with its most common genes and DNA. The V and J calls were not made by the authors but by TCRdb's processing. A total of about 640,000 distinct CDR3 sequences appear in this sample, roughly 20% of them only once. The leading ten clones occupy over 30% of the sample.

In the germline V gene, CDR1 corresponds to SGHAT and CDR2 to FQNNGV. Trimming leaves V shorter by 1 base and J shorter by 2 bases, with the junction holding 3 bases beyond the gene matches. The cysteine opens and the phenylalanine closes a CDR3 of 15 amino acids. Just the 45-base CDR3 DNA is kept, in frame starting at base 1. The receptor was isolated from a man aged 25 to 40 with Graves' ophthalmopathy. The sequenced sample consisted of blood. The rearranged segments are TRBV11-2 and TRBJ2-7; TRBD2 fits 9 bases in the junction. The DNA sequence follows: TGTGCCAGCAGCTTAGGGAGCGGGAGGACCTACGAGCAGTACTTC. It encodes CASSLGSGRTYEQYF.